Below, 19 T cell receptor beta chains from the same sample are listed, as sequenced in a study of vaccination and CD4 T cells after COVID-19. These TCRs are of unknown antigen specificity. Sequencing of DNA taken from cultured CD4+ T cells relied on the Oncomine TCR Beta short-read assay. TCRdb fed the PCR reads into MiXCR, producing one record per CDR3 protein. The data show about 20,000 distinct CDR3 sequences, roughly 50% seen once. Treatment indicated: roughly ten-day PBMC culture with coronavirus spike peptide pools or control peptides (ViraFEST assay). The sample comprised CD4+ T cells from blood, cultured in vitro. These receptors came from a human donor who had recovered from COVID-19.

In this sample, this clonotype turned up a few times. The genes are TRBV7-2 and TRBJ1-1; a weak D match, TRBD1 (5 bases). This CDR3 spans 14 amino acids. Trimming pared 5 bases from V and 2 bases from J, leaving 12 bases between. CDR1 and CDR2 (germline): SGHTA, FQGNSA. The CDR3: CASSGYRLNTEAFF. In nucleotides, the CDR3 is TGTGCCAGCAGCGGGTACAGGCTTAACACTGAAGCTTTCTTT.

The chain joins TRBV7-2 to TRBJ1-6, with no clear D. This CDR3 region has 13 residues. The V gene's germline CDR1 is SGHTA and CDR2 FQGNSA. With 6 bases removed from V and 8 bases from J, the gap between germline ends came to 11 bases. CDR3: CASSPQSYSPLHF. For the CDR3, the DNA is TGTGCCAGCAGTCCCCAGAGTTATTCACCCCTCCACTTT.

This clonotype was detected only a few times. CDR3 sequence (DNA): TGTGCCAGCAGCTTAGAAGGGGGCGGCACTGAAGCTTTCTTT. It translates to CASSLEGGGTEAFF. V and J are TRBV7-8 and TRBJ1-1, with TRBD1 matching over 7 bases. The trim removed 1 base at V and 4 bases at J, leaving 3 bases unmatched. The CDR3 sequence is 14 residues long. From germline, CDR1 is SGHVS and CDR2 FQNEAQ. Variable domain in full (rest from reference TRBV7-8 and TRBJ1-1): GAGVSQSPRYKVAKRGQDVALRCDPISGHVSLFWYQQALGQGPEFLTYFQNEAQLDKSGLPSDRFFAERPEGSVSTLKIQRTQQEDSAVYLCASSLEGGGTEAFFGQGTRLTVV.

This clonotype was counted between two and nine times. This chain links TRBV6-1 with TRBJ1-6; D is perhaps TRBD1 (5 bases). This CDR3 region has 18 residues. Per the germline V gene, CDR1 is MNHNS and CDR2 is SASEGT. Trimming removed 6 bases at V and 0 bases at J, with 18 bases between. In nucleotides, the CDR3 is TGTGCCAGCAGGGGAGGGGTGGGGGGAAGCTCCTATAATTCACCCCTCCACTTT. As protein: CASRGGVGGSSYNSPLHF.

The rearrangement links TRBV19 to TRBJ1-1; D perhaps matches TRBD1 (5 bases). The CDR3 consists of 14 residues. V was pared by 4 bases and J by 5 bases, with 14 bases between. The germline CDR1 and CDR2 sequences are LNHDA and SQIVND (reference sequence). For the CDR3, the DNA is TGTGCCAGTAGTACGCAGGCGGGGGGGACTGAAGCTTTCTTT. Its translation: CASSTQAGGTEAFF.

The table lists this clonotype with a few counts. This chain links TRBV19 with TRBJ1-1; tentatively, D is TRBD1 (5 bases). The CDR3 loop spans 15 amino acids. CDR1 is LNHDA, CDR2 SQIVND, per germline (reference sequence). Trimming pared 7 bases from V and 1 base from J, leaving 16 bases between. The DNA for the CDR3 is TGTGCCAGTACCCGGGGGAGGGTCCCGAACACTGAAGCTTTCTTT. Protein sequence: CASTRGRVPNTEAFF.

For the CDR3, the DNA is TGTGCCAGCTCACCACTGGTCAGCGACTACGAGCAGTACTTC. This codes for CASSPLVSDYEQYF. This sequence joins TRBV18 and TRBJ2-7; no clear D. This CDR3 spans 14 amino acids. Germline V gives CDR1 KGHSH, CDR2 LQKENI. V lost 1 base and J 3 bases, leaving 10 bases between the germline ends.

As to this clonotype: The CDR3 ends on some other residue instead of the conserved phenylalanine or tryptophan, so this is likely a read error. CDR3 loop: CASSVGGRETQYL. CDR3 nucleotide sequence: TGTGCCAGCAGTGTTGGCGGGAGGGAGACCCAGTACCTC. V and J are TRBV25-1 and TRBJ2-5; 8 bases map to TRBD2. This CDR3 is built from 13 residues. With V trimmed by 4 bases and J by 5 bases, 3 bases remained unmatched. CDR1 is MGHDK and CDR2 is SYGVNS in the germline V gene.

The chain employs TRBV5-1 and TRBJ1-5; tentative D call: TRBD1 (6 bases). CDR1 and CDR2 from the germline V gene are SGHRS and YFSETQ. This CDR3 contains 16 residues. V lost 2 bases to trimming and J lost 2 bases, with 14 bases between them. The CDR3 reads CASSFGRGLGNQPQHF. CDR3 sequence (DNA): TGCGCCAGCAGCTTTGGCAGGGGATTGGGCAATCAGCCCCAGCATTTT.

This chain joins TRBV19 and TRBJ1-2; 10 bases align to TRBD1. Germline V gives CDR1 LNHDA, CDR2 SQIVND (reference sequence). With V trimmed by 5 bases and J by 1 base, 7 bases remained unmatched. There are 16 residues in the CDR3. In DNA form, the CDR3 reads TGTGCCAGTAGTGGAGACCGGGACAGGGGTAACTATGGCTACACCTTC. The encoded protein is CASSGDRDRGNYGYTF.

V is TRBV28 and J is TRBJ2-7, with 7 bases aligning to TRBD2. The CDR3 has 13 residues. Germline V gene sequence: CDR1 MDHEN, CDR2 SYDVKM. V shed 5 bases, J shed 4 bases, and the junction held 5 bases outside the gene matches. The CDR3 here is CASSGLAVYEQYF. DNA of the CDR3: TGTGCCAGCAGTGGGCTAGCGGTTTACGAGCAGTACTTC.

This clonotype was seen only a few times. The chain recombines TRBV20-1 with TRBJ1-2; D may be TRBD1 (5 bases). The germline gives CDR1 DFQATT, CDR2 SNEGSKA (reference sequence). V lost 0 bases to trimming and J lost 4 bases, with 12 bases between them. The CDR3 consists of 14 residues. The CDR3 region has the DNA TGCAGTGCTAGAGACTCCGGGACTTCCTATGGCTACACCTTC. Its protein product is CSARDSGTSYGYTF.

This clonotype was counted between two and nine times. Here the CDR3 reads CASSGTSLDAGELFF. The CDR3 nucleotides are TGTGCCAGCAGCGGGACGTCTTTGGACGCCGGGGAGCTGTTTTTT. The V call is TRBV7-9, the J call TRBJ2-2; D possibly uses TRBD1 or TRBD2 (5 bases each). CDR3 size: 15 residues. Germline assignment: CDR1 SEHNR and CDR2 FQNEAQ (reference sequence). Trimming cost V 5 bases and J 6 bases, with 16 bases left between them.

The rearrangement links TRBV10-1 to TRBJ2-1; weak D call: TRBD2 (7 bases). The CDR3 totals 16 residues. Germline-derived CDR1 and CDR2 are WNHNN and SYGVQD (reference sequence). V was cut by 6 bases and J by 5 bases, with 20 bases left in between. CDR3 DNA sequence: TGCGCCAGCAGCCTAAACTCAGGGGAGGGGAACAATGAGCAGTTCTTC. Its translation is CASSLNSGEGNNEQFF.

The chain couples TRBV2 to TRBJ2-7; 9 bases fit TRBD1. The length of the CDR3 is 15 residues. Germline CDR1 is SNHLY and CDR2 is FYNNEI. The J segment lost 1 base and the V segment lost 7 bases, leaving 8 bases of the junction unmatched. The CDR3 region has the DNA TGTGCCAGCACTAAGGACAGGGGCCGATCCTACGAGCAGTACTTC. Translating it yields CASTKDRGRSYEQYF.

This clonotype was picked up a small number of times. The rearrangement links TRBV15 to TRBJ1-3; a possible D gene is TRBD1 (6 bases). CDR3 length: 18 residues. V lost 0 bases and J 4 bases, leaving 19 bases between the germline ends. Germline CDR1 LNHNV, CDR2 YYDKDF (reference sequence). The CDR3 coding sequence is TGTGCCACCAGCAGAGAAAGAGGCCTACAGGGTGTAGGAAACACCATATATTTT. Protein sequence: CATSRERGLQGVGNTIYF.

This clonotype was seen only a few times. The genes are TRBV7-9 and TRBJ1-5, with TRBD1 matching 7 bases. Germline loops: CDR1 SEHNR, CDR2 FQNEAQ (reference sequence). The length of the CDR3 is 14 residues. The trim removed 5 bases at V and 3 bases at J, leaving 4 bases unmatched. Here the CDR3 DNA reads TGTGCCAGCAGCCCGGACAGGATCAATCAGCCCCAGCATTTT. It is translated as CASSPDRINQPQHF. Full variable domain (missing parts from reference TRBV7-9 and TRBJ1-5): DTGVSQNPRHKITKRGQNVTFRCDPISEHNRLYWYRQTLGQGPEFLTYFQNEAQLEKSRLLSDRFSAERPKGSFSTLEIQRTEQGDSAMYLCASSPDRINQPQHFGDGTRLSIL.

The genes are TRBV2 and TRBJ2-7; TRBD1 or TRBD2 may be the D gene (5 bases each). The CDR3 has 14 amino acids. Looked up from germline, CDR1 is SNHLY and CDR2 is FYNNEI. The V end lost 6 bases, the J end lost 2 bases, and 14 bases lay between the germline ends. Here the CDR3 DNA reads TGTGCCAGCAGGACTATGACAGACACCTACGAGCAGTACTTC. Translation gives CASRTMTDTYEQYF.

The V call is TRBV28, the J call TRBJ2-3; 10 bases align to TRBD2. Trimming at V came to 8 bases and at J to 2 bases, leaving 7 bases not matched to a gene. CDR3 length: 15 amino acids. Germline CDR1 reads MDHEN; CDR2 reads SYDVKM. CDR3 in amino acids: CASLPSGSDTDTQYF. Written as DNA, the CDR3 is TGTGCCAGCCTCCCTAGCGGGAGTGACACAGATACGCAGTATTTT.